The clone carrying this TCR beta chain came up once. The antigen is not known. At one end the junction does not follow the germline gene, possibly because of a read error. The data were obtained in a study of cytomegalovirus exposure and HLA in healthy donors. Both 60 Vbeta primers and 13 Jbeta primers went into the PCR. Profiled with immunoSEQ multiplex PCR; TCRdb holds only in-frame clones, not every one. The table shows about 120,000 clones, with about 70% occurring only once. The germline gives CDR1 MDHEN, CDR2 SYDVKM. This CDR3 has 14 residues. The study's findings and limits: It was reportedly the case that the classifier diagnosed cytomegalovirus status with high specificity and sensitivity. By a later analysis, the bulk of CMV-associated TCR beta chains appeared HLA-restricted.

This rearrangement joins TRBV28 to TRBJ2-1; 7 bases align to TRBD2. The sample comprised PBMCs. The TCR sequence derives from a human donor in good health. CDR3 sequence: CASSSSGTRQGWVF. The DNA for the CDR3 is TGTGCCAGCAGTTCCAGCGGGACCCGGCAGGGTTGGGTCTTC.